Below are 21 T cell receptor beta chains sequenced from a single sample in a study of CD8 T cells in Susac syndrome. RNA, at about 0.45 to 1 ug, was reverse transcribed with random hexamers. MiXCR, run by TCRdb on the immunoSEQ multiplex PCR reads, gives a single entry per CDR3 protein. The table records around 90,000 distinct CDR3 sequences, approximately 96% of them present only once. Sequencing was done on a sample of CD8+ T cells from PBMCs. The receptor source for this set is a human donor with Susac syndrome.

The chain employs TRBV29-1 and TRBJ1-1; weak D call: TRBD1 (5 bases). Germline-derived CDR1 and CDR2 are SQVTM and ANQGSEA. The V end lost 3 bases, the J end lost 1 base, and 9 bases lay between the germline ends. CDR3 length: 13 amino acids. CDR3 nucleotides: TGCAGCGTTGACCGGGGCACGAACACTGAAGCTTTCTTT. Translated: CSVDRGTNTEAFF.

J is TRBJ1-2 and V is TRBV12-3 or TRBV12-4; TRBD1 matches at 9 bases. Trimming at V came to 5 bases and at J to 8 bases, leaving 6 bases not matched to a gene. CDR3 size: 13 residues. The chain's CDR3 is CASSLGTGLGYTF. The CDR3, as DNA: TGTGCCAGCAGTCTCGGGACAGGGCTCGGCTACACCTTC.

This chain links TRBV15 with TRBJ1-2, with 7 nucleotides matching TRBD1. The CDR3 totals 15 residues. With V trimmed by 3 bases and J by 2 bases, 6 bases remained unmatched. Germline lookup yields CDR1 LNHNV and CDR2 YYDKDF (reference sequence). The CDR3 is CATSRGTAFNYGYTF. The CDR3, as DNA: TGTGCCACCAGCAGGGGGACAGCCTTCAACTATGGCTACACCTTC.

This clonotype was detected once. The chain carries TRBV3-1 and TRBJ1-5; D remains unclear. Trimming pared 2 bases from V and 8 bases from J, leaving 16 bases between. The CDR3 extends over 15 amino acids. Germline loops: CDR1 LGHDT, CDR2 YNNKEL (reference sequence). The CDR3 here is CASSQSPAFWEPQHF. In nucleotides, the CDR3 is TGTGCCAGCAGCCAATCACCCGCCTTTTGGGAGCCCCAGCATTTT.

In DNA, the CDR3 is TGTGCCAGCAGTTACTCATTGTCAGGGGGCTCTGGCTACACCTTC. This gives the protein CASSYSLSGGSGYTF. The V gene is TRBV6-6, the J gene TRBJ1-2; 8 nucleotides align to TRBD1. The CDR3 has 15 amino acids. V dropped 0 bases and J dropped 7; count of bases not matched to a gene: 7. The germline CDR1 and CDR2 sequences are MNHNY and SVGAGI (reference sequence).

V gene TRBV18 combines with J gene TRBJ1-5; weak D call: TRBD1 (6 bases). Germline assignment: CDR1 KGHSH and CDR2 LQKENI. The CDR3 is 14 residues long. With 2 bases removed from V and 7 bases from J, the gap between germline ends came to 12 bases. For the CDR3, the DNA is TGTGCCAGCTCACCAGGTCAAGGGGGACAGCCCCAGCATTTT. This translates into CASSPGQGGQPQHF.

The chain links TRBV11-3 to TRBJ1-5; D gene uncertain. Germline V gene data show CDR1 as SGHNT and CDR2 as YENEEA. The CDR3 loop spans 15 amino acids. Trimming removed 4 bases from V and 1 base from J, with 11 bases in between. The CDR3 DNA reads TGTGCCAGCAGCTCCGGTGAGACGAGCAATCAGCCCCAGCATTTT. Encoded protein: CASSSGETSNQPQHF.

J is TRBJ2-3 and V is TRBV6-2 or TRBV6-3, with TRBD2 matching over 7 bases. The CDR3 spans 14 residues. V lost 6 bases, J lost 2 bases, and 5 bases stayed unmatched. In germline, CDR1 is MNHEY, CDR2 SVGEGT. The CDR3 bases are TGTGCCAGCAGACCCAGCGGGGACACAGATACGCAGTATTTT. This sequence encodes CASRPSGDTDTQYF.

The chain has TRBV11-2 and TRBJ2-5, with D possibly TRBD2 on 6 matching bases. Germline assignment: CDR1 SGHAT and CDR2 FQNNGV. CDR3 length equals 13 residues. Trimming pared 10 bases from V and 1 base from J, leaving 13 bases between. The CDR3, as DNA: TGTGCCATCAAGGGGCGGGGCCAAGAGACCCAGTACTTC. Encoded protein: CAIKGRGQETQYF.

The genes are TRBV20-1 and TRBJ2-1; D is possibly TRBD2 (6 bases). CDR1 is DFQATT, CDR2 SNEGSKA, per germline (reference sequence). The CDR3 covers 14 residues. Trimming removed 6 bases from V and 4 bases from J, with 16 bases in between. CDR3 sequence (DNA): TGCAGTGCGGAGGGACTCGCTGTATACAATGAGCAGTTCTTC. Amino acid sequence: CSAEGLAVYNEQFF.

In DNA, the CDR3 is TGTGCCAGCAGCTCCAGGGTCTACGAGCAGTACTTC. This gives the protein CASSSRVYEQYF. J is TRBJ2-7 and V is TRBV7-9, with a weak D call TRBD1 (5 bases). This CDR3 spans 12 amino acids. V was trimmed by 4 bases and J by 3 bases, leaving 7 bases between them. Germline assignment: CDR1 SEHNR and CDR2 FQNEAQ (reference sequence).

J is TRBJ2-7 and V is TRBV6-2 or TRBV6-3; D gene unclear. Trimming cost V 8 bases and J 4 bases, with 3 bases left between them. Germline V gives CDR1 MNHEY, CDR2 SVGEGT. The CDR3 loop spans 9 amino acids. The DNA of the CDR3 is TGTGCCAGCGGGTACGAGCAGTACTTC. This translates into CASGYEQYF.

V and J are TRBV10-3 and TRBJ2-5; D perhaps matches TRBD2 (6 bases). Germline CDR1 and CDR2: ENHRY and SYGVKD. This CDR3 has 15 amino acids. Trimming left V 0 bases short and J 5 bases short, with 13 bases between. The DNA for the CDR3 is TGTGCCATCAGTGAGTCTCAGCATGGAGGGGAGACCCAGTACTTC. Translation: CAISESQHGGETQYF.

J is TRBJ2-1 and V is TRBV24-1; D gene ambiguous. This CDR3 is built from 13 residues. The V and J ends lost 4 bases and 5 bases respectively, with 8 bases between them. The germline V gene encodes CDR1 KGHDR and CDR2 SFDVKD. CDR3 nucleotides: TGTGCCACCAGTGACCTCAGGAACAATGAGCAGTTCTTC. Translating it yields CATSDLRNNEQFF.

This chain connects TRBV20-1 to TRBJ1-1, with unresolved D. V lost 2 bases and J lost 3, with 10 bases in between. This CDR3 has 13 residues. Germline-derived CDR1 and CDR2 are DFQATT and SNEGSKA (reference sequence). The CDR3 region has the DNA TGCAGTGCTAGACCCTTTGTGCACACTGAAGCTTTCTTT. It encodes CSARPFVHTEAFF.

The chain links TRBV7-8 to TRBJ2-7, with TRBD1 matching 8 bases. This CDR3 has 14 residues. CDR1 SGHVS and CDR2 FQNEAQ come from the germline V gene. V shed 5 bases and J 5 bases; nucleotides not matched to a gene: 8. The chain's CDR3 is CASSPGQGNDEQYF. CDR3 sequence (DNA): TGTGCCAGCAGCCCAGGACAGGGAAACGACGAGCAGTACTTC.

V and J are TRBV4-1 and TRBJ2-7; TRBD1 might be the D (6 bases). The ends were cut back, 4 bases at V and 6 bases at J, with 16 bases in the middle. Per germline, CDR1 MGHRA and CDR2 YSYEKL. The CDR3 totals 14 residues. For the CDR3, the DNA is TGCGCCAGCAGCCCTCCGACAGGCATCGGCGAGCAGTACTTC. Protein product: CASSPPTGIGEQYF.

Turning to this clonotype: At one boundary the junction diverges from the germline segment, which might be a read error. V is TRBV19 and J is TRBJ1-2; no clear D gene. Germline V gives CDR1 LNHDA, CDR2 SQIVND (reference sequence). The CDR3 totals 14 residues. CDR3 in DNA: TGTGCCAGTAGTCTAGAGGTTTCCTCCTATGGCTACACCTTC. Its protein product is CASSLEVSSYGYTF.

V is TRBV5-1 and J is TRBJ2-7, with D unclear. The CDR3 is made up of 13 amino acids. Looked up from germline, CDR1 is SGHRS and CDR2 is YFSETQ. V lost 1 base, J lost 2 bases, and 7 bases lay in between. CDR3 protein: CASSLIPTYEQYF. The CDR3 nucleotides read TGCGCCAGCAGCTTGATTCCCACCTACGAGCAGTACTTC.

The chain joins TRBV10-3 to TRBJ2-5; 7 bases are shared with TRBD1. CDR3 length: 13 amino acids. Germline V gene lookup returns CDR1 ENHRY and CDR2 SYGVKD. Losses at the gene ends were 6 bases for V and 3 bases for J; bases not matched to a gene: 4. CDR3 bases: TGTGCCATCAGCCAGACAGGGAAAGAGACCCAGTACTTC. Encoded protein: CAISQTGKETQYF.

This clonotype occurred once. The CDR3: CASSQEGSFAQYF. The CDR3 nucleotides read TGTGCCAGCAGCCAAGAGGGCAGCTTCGCGCAGTACTTC. The chain is built from TRBV14 and TRBJ2-7; D unclear. V was clipped by 0 bases and J by 9 bases, with 12 bases between them. The CDR3 length is 13 residues. CDR1 and CDR2 from the germline V gene are SGHDN and FVKESK.